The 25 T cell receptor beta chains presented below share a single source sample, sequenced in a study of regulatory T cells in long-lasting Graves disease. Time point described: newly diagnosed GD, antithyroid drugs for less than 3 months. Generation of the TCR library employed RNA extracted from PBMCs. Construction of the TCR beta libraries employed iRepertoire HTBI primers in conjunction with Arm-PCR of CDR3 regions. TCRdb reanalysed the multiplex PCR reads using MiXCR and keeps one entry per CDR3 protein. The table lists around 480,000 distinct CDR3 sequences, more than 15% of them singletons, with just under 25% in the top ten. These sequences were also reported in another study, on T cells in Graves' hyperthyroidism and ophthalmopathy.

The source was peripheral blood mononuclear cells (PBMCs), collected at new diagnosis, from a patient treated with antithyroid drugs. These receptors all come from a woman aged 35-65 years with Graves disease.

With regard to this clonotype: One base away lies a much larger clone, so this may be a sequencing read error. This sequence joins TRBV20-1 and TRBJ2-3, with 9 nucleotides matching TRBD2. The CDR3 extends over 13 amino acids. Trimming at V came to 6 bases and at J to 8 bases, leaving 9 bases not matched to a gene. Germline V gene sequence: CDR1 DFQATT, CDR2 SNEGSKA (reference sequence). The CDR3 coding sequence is TGCAGTGCCCCGGGACTAGCTTCGGTTACGCAGTATTTT. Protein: CSAPGLASVTQYF.

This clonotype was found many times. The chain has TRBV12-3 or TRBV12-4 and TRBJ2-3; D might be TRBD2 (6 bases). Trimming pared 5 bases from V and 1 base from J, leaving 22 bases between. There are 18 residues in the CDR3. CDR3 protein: CASSRGGRELVGTDTQYF. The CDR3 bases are TGTGCCAGCAGTCGGGGAGGACGGGAACTGGTCGGCACAGATACGCAGTATTTT.

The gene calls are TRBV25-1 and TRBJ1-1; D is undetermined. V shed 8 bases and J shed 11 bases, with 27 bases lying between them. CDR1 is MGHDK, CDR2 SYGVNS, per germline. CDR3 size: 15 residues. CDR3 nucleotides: TGTGCCAGCCTCGGCCGGGAACTCCTTCCCAATCAGGCTTTCTTT. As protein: CASLGRELLPNQAFF.

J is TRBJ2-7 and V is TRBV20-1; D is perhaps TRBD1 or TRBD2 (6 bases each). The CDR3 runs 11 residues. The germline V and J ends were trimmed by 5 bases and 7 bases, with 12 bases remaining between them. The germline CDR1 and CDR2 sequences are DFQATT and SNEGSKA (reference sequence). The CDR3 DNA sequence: TGCAGTGCTTTTCAGGGGAGGGAGCAGTACTTC. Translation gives CSAFQGREQYF.

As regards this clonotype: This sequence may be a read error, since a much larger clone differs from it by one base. The CDR3 region is CVSSYGGGSYNEQFF. The CDR3 DNA reads TGTGTCAGCAGTTACGGGGGAGGCTCCTACAATGAGCAGTTCTTC. This sequence joins TRBV6-9 and TRBJ2-1, with a weak D call TRBD2 (6 bases). The length of the CDR3 is 15 residues. Germline assignment: CDR1 MNHGY and CDR2 SVAAGI.

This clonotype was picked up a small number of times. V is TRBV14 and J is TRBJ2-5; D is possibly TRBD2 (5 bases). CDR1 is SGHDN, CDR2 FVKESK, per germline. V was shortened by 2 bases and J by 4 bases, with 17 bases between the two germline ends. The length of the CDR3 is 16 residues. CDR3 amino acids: CASSQTSGSRGETQYF. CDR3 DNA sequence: TGTGCCAGCAGCCAAACTTCGGGGTCGAGAGGAGAGACCCAGTACTTC. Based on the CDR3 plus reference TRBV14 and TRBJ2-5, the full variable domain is EAGVTQFPSHSVIEKGQTVTLRCDPISGHDNLYWYRRVMGKEIKFLLHFVKESKQDESGMPNNRFLAERTGGTYSTLKVQPAELEDSGVYFCASSQTSGSRGETQYFGPGTRLLVL.

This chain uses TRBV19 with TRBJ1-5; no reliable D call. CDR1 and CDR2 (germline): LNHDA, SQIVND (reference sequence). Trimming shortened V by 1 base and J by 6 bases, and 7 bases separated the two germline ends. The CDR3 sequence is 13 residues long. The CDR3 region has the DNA TGTGCCAGTAGTATAGGGGCGGCTCAGCCCCAGCATTTT. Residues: CASSIGAAQPQHF.

The CDR3 nucleotides read TGTGCCAGCAGACGGACAGGGACTCAAGCTAACTATGGCTACACCTTC. This translates into CASRRTGTQANYGYTF. The V and J genes are TRBV6-1 and TRBJ1-2; 8 positions match TRBD1. The CDR3 covers 16 residues. Germline loops: CDR1 MNHNS, CDR2 SASEGT. J lost 0 bases, V lost 6 bases, and 9 bases had no gene match.

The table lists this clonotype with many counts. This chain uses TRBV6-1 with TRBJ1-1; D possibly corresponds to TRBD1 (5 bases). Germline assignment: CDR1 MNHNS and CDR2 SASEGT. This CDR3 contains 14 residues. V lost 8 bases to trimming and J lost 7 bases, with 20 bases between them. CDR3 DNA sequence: TGTGCCAGCCCGTTCCCCAAGACCGGACATGAAGCTTTCTTT. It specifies CASPFPKTGHEAFF.

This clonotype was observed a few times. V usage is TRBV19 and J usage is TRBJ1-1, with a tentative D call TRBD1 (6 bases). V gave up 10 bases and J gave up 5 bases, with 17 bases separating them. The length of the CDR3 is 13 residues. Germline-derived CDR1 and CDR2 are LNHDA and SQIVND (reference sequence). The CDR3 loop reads CAIFLGGWTEAFF. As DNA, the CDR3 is TGTGCCATTTTCTTAGGGGGATGGACTGAAGCTTTCTTT.

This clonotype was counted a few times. CDR3 nucleotides: TGCGCCAGCAGCTTGGGAGGGGCAGAGCTGTTTTTT. This encodes CASSLGGAELFF. This rearrangement joins TRBV5-1 to TRBJ2-2; D possibly matches TRBD1 or TRBD2 (5 bases each). Trimming pared 0 bases from V and 11 bases from J, leaving 8 bases between. Germline V gene lookup returns CDR1 SGHRS and CDR2 YFSETQ. The CDR3 contains 12 residues.

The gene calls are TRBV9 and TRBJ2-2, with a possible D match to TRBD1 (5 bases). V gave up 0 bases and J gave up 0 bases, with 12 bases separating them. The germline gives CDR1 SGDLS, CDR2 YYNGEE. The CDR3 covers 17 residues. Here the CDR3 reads CASSVVGRVANTGELFF. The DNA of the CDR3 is TGTGCCAGCAGCGTAGTTGGCAGGGTTGCGAACACCGGGGAGCTGTTTTTT.

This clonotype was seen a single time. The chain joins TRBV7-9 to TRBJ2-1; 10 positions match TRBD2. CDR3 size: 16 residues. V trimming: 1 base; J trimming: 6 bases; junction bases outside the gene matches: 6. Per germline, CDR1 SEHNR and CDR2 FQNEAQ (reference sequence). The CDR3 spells CASSLVPSGSLNEQFF. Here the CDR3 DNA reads TGTGCCAGCAGCTTAGTCCCTAGCGGGAGCCTCAATGAGCAGTTCTTC.

In DNA form, the CDR3 reads TGTGCCAGTAGTCCTAGGGGGGGTCACACCGGGGAGCTGTTTTTT. Its protein product is CASSPRGGHTGELFF. The chain has TRBV19 and TRBJ2-2; tentative D call: TRBD2 (7 bases). CDR3 length equals 15 residues. Per the germline V gene, CDR1 is LNHDA and CDR2 is SQIVND (reference sequence). Trimming left V 5 bases short and J 3 bases short, with 13 bases between.

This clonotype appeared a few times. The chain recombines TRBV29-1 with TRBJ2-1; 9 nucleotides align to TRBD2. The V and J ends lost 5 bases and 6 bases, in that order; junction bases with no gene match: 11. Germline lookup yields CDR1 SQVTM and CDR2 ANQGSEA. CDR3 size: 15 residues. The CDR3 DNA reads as TGCAGCGTTACCCCGGGACTAGCTGGGGCCAATGAGCAGTTCTTC. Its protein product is CSVTPGLAGANEQFF.

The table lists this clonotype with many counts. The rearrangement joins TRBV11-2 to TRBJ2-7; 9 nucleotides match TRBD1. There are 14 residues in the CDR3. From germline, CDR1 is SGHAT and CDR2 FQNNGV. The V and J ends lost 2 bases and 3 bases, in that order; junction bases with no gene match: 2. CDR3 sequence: CASSLNRGLYEQYF. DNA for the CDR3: TGTGCCAGCAGCTTAAACAGGGGGCTCTACGAGCAGTACTTC. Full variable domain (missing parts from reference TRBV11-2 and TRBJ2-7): EAGVAQSPRYKIIEKRQSVAFWCNPISGHATLYWYQQILGQGPKLLIQFQNNGVVDDSQLPKDRFSAERLKGVDSTLKIQPAKLEDSAVYLCASSLNRGLYEQYFGPGTRLTVT.

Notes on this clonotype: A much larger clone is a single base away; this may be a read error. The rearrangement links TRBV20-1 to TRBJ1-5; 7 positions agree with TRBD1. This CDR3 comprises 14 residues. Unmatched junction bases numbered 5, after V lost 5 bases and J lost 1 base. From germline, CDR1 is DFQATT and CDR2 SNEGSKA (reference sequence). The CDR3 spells CSAETGPSNQPQHF. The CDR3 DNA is TGCAGTGCTGAGACAGGGCCAAGCAATCAGCCCCAGCATTTT.

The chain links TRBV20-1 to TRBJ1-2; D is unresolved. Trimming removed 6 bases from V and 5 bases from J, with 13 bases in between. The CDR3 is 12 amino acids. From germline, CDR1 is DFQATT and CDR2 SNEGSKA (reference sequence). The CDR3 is CSAPVRPYGYTF. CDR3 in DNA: TGCAGTGCCCCCGTCAGGCCATATGGCTACACCTTC.

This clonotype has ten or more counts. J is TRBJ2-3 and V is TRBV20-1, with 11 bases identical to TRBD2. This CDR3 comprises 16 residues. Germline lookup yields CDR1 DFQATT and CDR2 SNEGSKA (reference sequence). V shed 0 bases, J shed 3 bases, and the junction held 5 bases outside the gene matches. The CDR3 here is CSARDPSGGRTDTQYF. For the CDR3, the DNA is TGCAGTGCTAGAGATCCTAGCGGGGGGAGGACAGATACGCAGTATTTT.

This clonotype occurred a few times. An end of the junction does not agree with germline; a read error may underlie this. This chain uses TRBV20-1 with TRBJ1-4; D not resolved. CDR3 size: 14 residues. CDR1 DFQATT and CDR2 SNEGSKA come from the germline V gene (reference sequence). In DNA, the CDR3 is TGCAGTGCCGTGGCCGGGATCGCAAATGGAAAACTGTTTTTT. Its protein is CSAVAGIANGKLFF.

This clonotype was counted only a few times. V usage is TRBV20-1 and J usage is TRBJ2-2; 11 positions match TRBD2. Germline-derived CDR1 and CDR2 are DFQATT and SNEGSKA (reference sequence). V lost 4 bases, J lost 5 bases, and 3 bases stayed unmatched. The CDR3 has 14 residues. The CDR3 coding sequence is TGCAGTGCTATTAGCGGGGGGGTTACCGGGGAGCTGTTTTTT. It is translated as CSAISGGVTGELFF.

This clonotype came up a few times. The CDR3 spells CASEEGMNRGTEAFF. CDR3 DNA sequence: TGTGCCAGCGAAGAGGGAATGAATAGGGGAACTGAAGCTTTCTTT. The chain is built from TRBV25-1 and TRBJ1-1; D perhaps matches TRBD1 (5 bases). Trimming left V 8 bases short and J 5 bases short, with 21 bases between. Per the germline V gene, CDR1 is MGHDK and CDR2 is SYGVNS. CDR3 length equals 15 residues.

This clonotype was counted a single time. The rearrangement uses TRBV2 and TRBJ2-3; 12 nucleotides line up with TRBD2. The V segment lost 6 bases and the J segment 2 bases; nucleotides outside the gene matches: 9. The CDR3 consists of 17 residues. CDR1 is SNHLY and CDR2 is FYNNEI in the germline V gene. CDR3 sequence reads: CASRNGLAGKDTDTQYF. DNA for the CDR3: TGTGCCAGCAGAAACGGACTAGCGGGGAAGGACACAGATACGCAGTATTTT.

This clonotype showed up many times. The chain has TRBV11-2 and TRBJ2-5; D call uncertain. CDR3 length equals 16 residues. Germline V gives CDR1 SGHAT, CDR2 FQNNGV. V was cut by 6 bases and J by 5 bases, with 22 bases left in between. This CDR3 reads CASRSGPLFSFETQYF. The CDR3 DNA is TGTGCCAGCAGGTCTGGCCCCCTTTTTTCTTTCGAGACCCAGTACTTC.

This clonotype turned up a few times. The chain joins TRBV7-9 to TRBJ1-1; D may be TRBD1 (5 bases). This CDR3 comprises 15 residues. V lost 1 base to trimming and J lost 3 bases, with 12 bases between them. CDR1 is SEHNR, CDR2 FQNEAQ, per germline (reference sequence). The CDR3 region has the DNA TGTGCCAGCAGCTTAGTGCGGTGGGGGGACACTGAAGCTTTCTTT. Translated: CASSLVRWGDTEAFF.